Following are 32 T cell receptor beta chains from one sample sequenced in a study of neoadjuvant nivolumab and ipilimumab in lung cancer. Only in-frame clones appear in the TCRdb table, and some are missing; sequencing was by immunoSEQ multiplex PCR. This sample has 40,000 to 55,000 clones, with approximately 90% found just once. The specimen comprised blood, sampled before neoadjuvant nivolumab, alone or with ipilimumab. These receptors originate from an adult with non-small cell lung cancer. Some clones in this sample may be carry-over from other donors' samples.

The table lists this clone with a few counts. The CDR3 DNA sequence: TGCGCCAGCAGCGTCAGCCAATTGCAACGGCGCGCTGCAACTAATGAAAAACTGTTTTTT. It translates to CASSVSQLQRRAATNEKLFF. This chain links TRBV4-1 with TRBJ1-4; the D is unclear. The V gene's germline CDR1 is MGHRA and CDR2 YSYEKL. The CDR3 runs 20 residues. V was trimmed by 5 bases and J by 0 bases, leaving 25 bases between them.

V gene TRBV6-5 combines with J gene TRBJ1-1; D gene uncertain. The CDR3 consists of 13 residues. Deletions cut 6 bases from V and 3 bases from J, with 11 bases between. The V gene's germline CDR1 is MNHEY and CDR2 SVGAGI. The CDR3 region has the DNA TGTGCCAGCAGCCGCTCCCGGGACACTGAAGCTTTCTTT. It specifies CASSRSRDTEAFF.

V is TRBV30 and J is TRBJ2-1, with no clear D. Trimming cost V 5 bases and J 6 bases, with 11 bases left between them. Germline lookup yields CDR1 GTSNPN and CDR2 SVGIG (reference sequence). CDR3 size: 12 residues. This CDR3 reads CAWGRATNEQFF. CDR3 coding DNA: TGTGCCTGGGGTAGGGCGACCAATGAGCAGTTCTTC.

The chain couples TRBV5-1 to TRBJ2-7, with 7 bases identical to TRBD2. With V trimmed by 4 bases and J by 6 bases, 7 bases remained unmatched. CDR3 length: 13 residues. Germline CDR1 SGHRS, CDR2 YFSETQ. CDR3 amino acids: CASSGDYNSEQYF. DNA of the CDR3: TGCGCCAGCAGCGGGGACTACAACTCCGAGCAGTACTTC.

The chain links TRBV7-8 to TRBJ2-7; D gene ambiguous. The V end lost 5 bases, the J end lost 4 bases, and 12 bases lay between the germline ends. Per the germline V gene, CDR1 is SGHVS and CDR2 is FQNEAQ. This CDR3 has 13 residues. CDR3 protein: CASSVRAGYEQYF. CDR3 nucleotides: TGTGCCAGCAGCGTCCGCGCTGGTTACGAGCAGTACTTC.

J is TRBJ1-1 and V is TRBV2, with D maybe TRBD1 (5 bases). V was clipped by 5 bases and J by 0 bases, with 10 bases between them. CDR1 SNHLY and CDR2 FYNNEI come from the germline V gene. The CDR3 length is 14 residues. This CDR3 reads CASSRTQMNTEAFF. CDR3 DNA: TGTGCCAGCAGTCGGACACAAATGAACACTGAAGCTTTCTTT.

The V call is TRBV4-1, the J call TRBJ2-1; unclear D gene. Trimming cost V 2 bases and J 0 bases, with 17 bases left between them. This CDR3 is built from 18 residues. Germline V gene lookup returns CDR1 MGHRA and CDR2 YSYEKL. The chain's CDR3 is CASSQLSPTPGSYNEQFF. The CDR3 nucleotides read TGCGCCAGCAGCCAACTTTCGCCTACCCCTGGCTCCTACAATGAGCAGTTCTTC.

The chain joins TRBV15 to TRBJ2-7; D tentatively fits TRBD1 or TRBD2 (5 bases each). Germline lookup yields CDR1 LNHNV and CDR2 YYDKDF (reference sequence). The length of the CDR3 is 16 residues. Trimming shortened V by 5 bases and J by 0 bases, and 17 bases separated the two germline ends. The CDR3 reads CATSPIVGGGSYEQYF. In DNA form, the CDR3 reads TGTGCCACCAGCCCAATTGTAGGTGGGGGCTCCTACGAGCAGTACTTC. The complete variable domain, with remaining parts taken from reference TRBV15 and TRBJ2-7, reads DAMVIQNPRYQVTQFGKPVTLSCSQTLNHNVMYWYQQKSSQAPKLLFHYYDKDFNNEADTPDNFQSRRPNTSFCFLDIRSPGLGDTAMYLCATSPIVGGGSYEQYFGPGTRLTVT.

This chain connects TRBV18 to TRBJ1-2; TRBD1 matches 7 bases. The V gene end was trimmed by 3 bases and the J gene end by 4 bases; junction bases not matched to a gene: 8. Per the germline V gene, CDR1 is KGHSH and CDR2 is LQKENI. This CDR3 has 15 amino acids. The CDR3: CASSPQTGVVYGYTF. DNA for the CDR3: TGTGCCAGCTCACCTCAAACAGGGGTTGTCTATGGCTACACCTTC. Full variable domain (rest looked up from reference TRBV18 and TRBJ1-2): NAGVMQNPRHLVRRRGQEARLRCSPMKGHSHVYWYRQLPEEGLKFMVYLQKENIIDESGMPKERFSAEFPKEGPSILRIQQVVRGDSAAYFCASSPQTGVVYGYTFGSGTRLTVV.

V is TRBV29-1 and J is TRBJ2-5, with D uncertain. V lost 7 bases to trimming and J lost 0 bases, with 6 bases between them. The CDR3 is 11 residues long. CDR1 and CDR2 (germline): SQVTM, ANQGSEA. CDR3 loop: CSGLYQETQYF. In DNA form, the CDR3 reads TGCAGCGGCCTGTACCAAGAGACCCAGTACTTC. The entire variable domain, with the rest obtained from reference TRBV29-1 and TRBJ2-5, is as follows: SAVISQKPSRDICQRGTSLTIQCQVDSQVTMMFWYRQQPGQSLTLIATANQGSEATYESGFVIDKFPISRPNLTFSTLTVSNMSPEDSSIYLCSGLYQETQYFGPGTRLLVL.

This rearrangement joins TRBV7-9 to TRBJ1-4; tentatively, D is TRBD1 (5 bases). The V gene lost 3 bases and the J gene lost 8 bases, with 10 bases spanning the gap. CDR3 size: 13 residues. Germline assignment: CDR1 SEHNR and CDR2 FQNEAQ (reference sequence). The CDR3 coding sequence is TGTGCCAGCAGCTTCGGGGCGGGAGAAAAACTGTTTTTT. The encoded protein is CASSFGAGEKLFF.

The chain couples TRBV4-3 to TRBJ2-3, with 8 bases fitting TRBD1. With V trimmed by 3 bases and J by 4 bases, 6 bases remained unmatched. In germline, CDR1 is LGHNA, CDR2 YSLEER. The CDR3 is 15 residues long. For the CDR3, the DNA is TGCGCCAGCAGCCAGGGGGACAGGACGGCAGATACGCAGTATTTT. It encodes CASSQGDRTADTQYF.

This chain connects TRBV14 to TRBJ2-1, with 9 bases aligning to TRBD2. CDR3 size: 17 residues. With 1 base clipped from V and 8 bases from J, the junction kept 12 bases outside the gene matches. Germline V CDR1 and CDR2: SGHDN, FVKESK. CDR3 region: CASSQGRASGISDEQFF. CDR3 in DNA: TGTGCCAGCAGCCAAGGAAGGGCTAGCGGGATTTCGGATGAGCAGTTCTTC.

The rearrangement joins TRBV11-1 to TRBJ2-5; a possible D gene is TRBD2 (5 bases). The V and J ends lost 3 bases and 2 bases respectively, with 10 bases between them. This CDR3 spans 14 amino acids. CDR1 is SGHAT, CDR2 FQDESV, per germline (reference sequence). CDR3 sequence (DNA): TGTGCCAGCAGCTTGGAGGCACGTCAAGAGACCCAGTACTTC. Amino acid sequence: CASSLEARQETQYF. The full variable domain, rest sourced from reference TRBV11-1 and TRBJ2-5, is EAEVAQSPRYKITEKSQAVAFWCDPISGHATLYWYRQILGQGPELLVQFQDESVVDDSQLPKDRFSAERLKGVDSTLKIQPAELGDSAMYLCASSLEARQETQYFGPGTRLLVL.

The table lists this clone with a few counts. The rearrangement uses TRBV5-1 and TRBJ1-1; TRBD1 matches at 7 bases. The CDR3 has 14 residues. V shed 1 base and J 4 bases; nucleotides not matched to a gene: 4. Germline V CDR1 and CDR2: SGHRS, YFSETQ. CDR3 in amino acids: CASSLRRGATEAFF. CDR3 bases: TGCGCCAGCAGCTTGCGCAGGGGGGCCACTGAAGCTTTCTTT.

The CDR3 DNA reads TGCGCCAGCAGCCCCCTGGGTGTCCCGGCCAACGTCCTGACTTTC. It encodes CASSPLGVPANVLTF. The chain combines TRBV5-1 with TRBJ2-6; no firm D call. CDR3 size: 15 residues. The germline CDR1 and CDR2 sequences are SGHRS and YFSETQ. V was shortened by 4 bases and J by 6 bases, with 14 bases between the two germline ends.

This CDR3 is CASSPGTSGNEQFF. CDR3 nucleotide sequence: TGCGCCAGCAGTCCCGGGACTAGCGGCAATGAGCAGTTCTTC. The rearrangement links TRBV5-1 to TRBJ2-1; 11 nucleotides align to TRBD2. The CDR3 spans 14 residues. Germline-derived CDR1 and CDR2 are SGHRS and YFSETQ. J gave up 6 bases and V 5 bases, and 4 bases lay outside the gene matches.

The chain has TRBV20-1 and TRBJ2-5; maybe TRBD2 (7 bases). From germline, CDR1 is DFQATT and CDR2 SNEGSKA (reference sequence). The ends were cut back, 7 bases at V and 4 bases at J, with 10 bases in the middle. The CDR3 contains 11 residues. For the CDR3, the DNA is TGCAGTGGAGGGGGGGGAGAGACCCAGTACTTC. This sequence encodes CSGGGGETQYF.

The chain joins TRBV6-6 to TRBJ2-7; perhaps TRBD2 as D (6 bases). In germline, CDR1 is MNHNY, CDR2 SVGAGI (reference sequence). Trimming shortened V by 7 bases and J by 3 bases, and 16 bases separated the two germline ends. This CDR3 is 14 amino acids long. The CDR3 is CASTRGTPSYEQYF. CDR3 nucleotides: TGTGCCAGCACCCGCGGGACTCCCAGCTACGAGCAGTACTTC.

This chain connects TRBV11-2 to TRBJ1-1, with a weak D call TRBD1 (6 bases). The germline V gene encodes CDR1 SGHAT and CDR2 FQNNGV. This CDR3 has 16 residues. V was cut by 6 bases and J by 1 base, with 18 bases left in between. The CDR3 nucleotides read TGTGCCAGCAGGCCAATCGCAGGGGCAGGGAACACTGAAGCTTTCTTT. Residues: CASRPIAGAGNTEAFF.

This rearrangement joins TRBV25-1 to TRBJ1-2; unclear D gene. V was cut by 8 bases and J by 7 bases, with 20 bases left in between. Germline lookup yields CDR1 MGHDK and CDR2 SYGVNS. The CDR3 runs to 14 residues. The CDR3 spells CASGDGGRSGGYTF. The CDR3 coding sequence is TGTGCCAGCGGGGATGGTGGGCGGTCGGGTGGCTACACCTTC.

The chain uses TRBV5-1 and TRBJ1-1; a possible D gene is TRBD1 (6 bases). This CDR3 has 13 residues. In germline, CDR1 is SGHRS, CDR2 YFSETQ. Trimming left V 4 bases short and J 1 base short, with 8 bases between. This CDR3 is CASSVQGNTEAFF. DNA of the CDR3: TGCGCCAGCAGCGTACAGGGGAACACTGAAGCTTTCTTT.

The chain links TRBV5-5 to TRBJ1-2; D not resolved. There are 16 residues in the CDR3. V dropped 0 bases and J dropped 13 bases, with 25 bases sitting between them. In germline, CDR1 is SGHKS, CDR2 YYEKEE (reference sequence). CDR3 bases: TGTGCCAGCAGCTTGGCCGTTGCACCTTCCGACGGACCCCCCACCTTC. Translation: CASSLAVAPSDGPPTF.

V is TRBV5-1 and J is TRBJ2-2; D possibly corresponds to TRBD2 (7 bases). There are 16 residues in the CDR3. V gave up 5 bases and J gave up 4 bases, with 18 bases separating them. The germline gives CDR1 SGHRS, CDR2 YFSETQ. The chain's CDR3 is CASSFEGGSATGELFF. In nucleotides, the CDR3 is TGCGCCAGCAGTTTTGAGGGGGGGTCTGCCACCGGGGAGCTGTTTTTT.

The chain combines TRBV7-9 with TRBJ1-1; D perhaps matches TRBD1 (6 bases). The CDR3 covers 15 residues. The germline V and J ends were trimmed by 5 bases and 3 bases, with 16 bases remaining between them. CDR1 and CDR2 from the germline V gene are SEHNR and FQNEAQ (reference sequence). The CDR3 reads CASSPLQGWDTEAFF. As DNA, the CDR3 is TGTGCCAGCAGCCCCCTACAGGGTTGGGACACTGAAGCTTTCTTT.

The V gene is TRBV7-2, the J gene TRBJ2-5; 13 positions agree with TRBD2. The CDR3 consists of 16 residues. The junction had 6 bases not matched to a gene; V was cut back by 4 bases and J by 4 bases. Germline CDR1 is SGHTA and CDR2 is FQGNSA. The CDR3 sequence: CASSSGLAGVGETQYF. DNA for the CDR3: TGTGCCAGCAGCTCAGGACTAGCGGGAGTCGGAGAGACCCAGTACTTC.

The chain links TRBV6-5 to TRBJ1-2; D unclear. CDR3 length equals 13 residues. The germline gives CDR1 MNHEY, CDR2 SVGAGI. Trimming shortened V by 5 bases and J by 6 bases, and 13 bases separated the two germline ends. The DNA of the CDR3 is TGTGCCAGCAGTCCCGGACTGATTAATGGCTACACCTTC. Encoded protein: CASSPGLINGYTF.

The chain combines TRBV30 with TRBJ1-1, with a possible D match to TRBD1 (5 bases). CDR3 length equals 13 residues. Deletions cut 4 bases from V and 3 bases from J, with 12 bases between. The germline CDR1 and CDR2 sequences are GTSNPN and SVGIG (reference sequence). The CDR3 region has the DNA TGTGCCTGGAATCTGCGGGGGTACACTGAAGCTTTCTTT. Translating it yields CAWNLRGYTEAFF.

This clone was seen more than once but under ten times. This chain connects TRBV7-9 to TRBJ2-5; D is undetermined. CDR1 is SEHNR and CDR2 is FQNEAQ in the germline V gene (reference sequence). The CDR3 covers 13 residues. Trimming took 1 base from V and 5 from J, leaving 8 bases between them. The CDR3, as DNA: TGTGCCAGCAGCTTAGTTCTGGGTGAGACCCAGTACTTC. It specifies CASSLVLGETQYF. The whole variable domain, remainder taken from reference TRBV7-9 and TRBJ2-5, is DTGVSQNPRHKITKRGQNVTFRCDPISEHNRLYWYRQTLGQGPEFLTYFQNEAQLEKSRLLSDRFSAERPKGSFSTLEIQRTEQGDSAMYLCASSLVLGETQYFGPGTRLLVL.

The chain couples TRBV6-5 to TRBJ2-5; no clear D. Germline loops: CDR1 MNHEY, CDR2 SVGAGI. The ends were cut back, 6 bases at V and 5 bases at J, with 13 bases in the middle. This CDR3 has 13 amino acids. CDR3 bases: TGTGCCAGCAGAACTCTCCTTAGGGAGACCCAGTACTTC. Amino acid sequence: CASRTLLRETQYF.

The chain carries TRBV6-1 and TRBJ2-3; D may correspond to TRBD1 or TRBD2 (5 bases each). Germline V CDR1 and CDR2: MNHNS, SASEGT. V lost 6 bases to trimming and J lost 5 bases, with 18 bases between them. This CDR3 spans 15 amino acids. This chain's CDR3 is CASSAGTHGRDTQYF. The CDR3 DNA sequence: TGTGCCAGCAGCGCCGGGACGCATGGGAGAGATACGCAGTATTTT.

The rearrangement uses TRBV5-4 and TRBJ2-3, with D possibly TRBD2 on 6 matching bases. Per germline, CDR1 SGHNT and CDR2 YYREEE (reference sequence). Trimming removed 5 bases at V and 2 bases at J, with 12 bases between. CDR3 length: 14 amino acids. The CDR3 bases are TGTGCCAGCAGAGCCCGACTAGTCACAGATACGCAGTATTTT. Residues: CASRARLVTDTQYF.